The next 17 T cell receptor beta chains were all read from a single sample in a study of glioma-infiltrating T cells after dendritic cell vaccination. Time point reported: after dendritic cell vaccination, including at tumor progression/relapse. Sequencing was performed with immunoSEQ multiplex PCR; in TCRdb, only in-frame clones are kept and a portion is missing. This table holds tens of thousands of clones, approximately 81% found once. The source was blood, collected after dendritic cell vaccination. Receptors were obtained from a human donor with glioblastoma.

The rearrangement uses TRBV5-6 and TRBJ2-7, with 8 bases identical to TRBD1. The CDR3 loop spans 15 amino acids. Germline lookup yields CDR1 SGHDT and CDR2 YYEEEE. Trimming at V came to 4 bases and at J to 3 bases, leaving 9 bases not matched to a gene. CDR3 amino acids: CASSRVGQGLYEQYF. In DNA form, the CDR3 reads TGTGCCAGCAGCCGGGTCGGACAGGGACTCTACGAGCAGTACTTC.

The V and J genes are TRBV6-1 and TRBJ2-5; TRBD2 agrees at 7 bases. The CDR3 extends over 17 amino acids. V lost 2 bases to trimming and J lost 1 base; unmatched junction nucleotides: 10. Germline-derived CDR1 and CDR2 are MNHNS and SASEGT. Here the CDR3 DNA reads TGTGCCAGCAGTGAATCCCGCCAGCGGGGCCTCCAAGAGACCCAGTACTTC. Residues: CASSESRQRGLQETQYF.

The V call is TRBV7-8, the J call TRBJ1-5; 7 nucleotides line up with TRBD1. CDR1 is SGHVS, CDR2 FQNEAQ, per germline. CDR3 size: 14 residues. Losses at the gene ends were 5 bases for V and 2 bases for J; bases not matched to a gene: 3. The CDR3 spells CASSITGGNQPQHF. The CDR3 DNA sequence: TGTGCCAGCAGCATTACAGGGGGCAATCAGCCCCAGCATTTT. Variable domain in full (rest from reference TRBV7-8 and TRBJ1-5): GAGVSQSPRYKVAKRGQDVALRCDPISGHVSLFWYQQALGQGPEFLTYFQNEAQLDKSGLPSDRFFAERPEGSVSTLKIQRTQQEDSAVYLCASSITGGNQPQHFGDGTRLSIL.

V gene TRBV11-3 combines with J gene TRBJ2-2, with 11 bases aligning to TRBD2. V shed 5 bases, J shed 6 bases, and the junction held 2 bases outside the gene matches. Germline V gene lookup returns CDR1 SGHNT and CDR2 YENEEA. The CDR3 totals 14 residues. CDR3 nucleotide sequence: TGTGCCAGCAGCCCGGGACTAGCGGCCGGGGAGCTGTTTTTT. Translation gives CASSPGLAAGELFF.

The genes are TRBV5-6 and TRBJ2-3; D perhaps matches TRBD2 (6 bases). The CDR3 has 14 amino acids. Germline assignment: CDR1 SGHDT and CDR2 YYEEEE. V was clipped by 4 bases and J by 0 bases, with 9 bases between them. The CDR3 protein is CASSRTISTDTQYF. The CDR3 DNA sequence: TGTGCCAGCAGCAGGACTATCAGCACAGATACGCAGTATTTT.

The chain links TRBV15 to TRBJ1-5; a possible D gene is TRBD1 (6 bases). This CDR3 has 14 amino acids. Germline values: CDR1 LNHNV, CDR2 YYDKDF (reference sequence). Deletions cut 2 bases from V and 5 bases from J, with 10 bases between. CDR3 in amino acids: CATSRRTADQPQHF. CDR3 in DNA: TGTGCCACCAGCAGACGGACAGCAGATCAGCCCCAGCATTTT.

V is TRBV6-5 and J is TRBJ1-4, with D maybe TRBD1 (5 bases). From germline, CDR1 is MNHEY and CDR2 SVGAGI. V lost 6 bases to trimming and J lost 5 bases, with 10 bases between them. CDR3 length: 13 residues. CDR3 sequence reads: CASRQGLNEKLFF. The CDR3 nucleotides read TGTGCCAGCAGGCAGGGACTGAATGAAAAACTGTTTTTT.

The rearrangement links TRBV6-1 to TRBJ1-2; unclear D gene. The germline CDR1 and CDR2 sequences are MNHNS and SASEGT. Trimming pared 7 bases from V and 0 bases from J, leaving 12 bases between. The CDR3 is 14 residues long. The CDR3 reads CASTSTGANYGYTF. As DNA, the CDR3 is TGTGCCAGCACCTCGACTGGAGCTAACTATGGCTACACCTTC.

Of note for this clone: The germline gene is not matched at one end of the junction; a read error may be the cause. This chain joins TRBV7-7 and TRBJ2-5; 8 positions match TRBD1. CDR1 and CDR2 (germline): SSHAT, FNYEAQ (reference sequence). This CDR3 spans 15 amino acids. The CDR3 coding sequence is TGTGCTAGCAGCTACGACAGGGGTTCTAATGAGACCCAGTACTTC. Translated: CASSYDRGSNETQYF.

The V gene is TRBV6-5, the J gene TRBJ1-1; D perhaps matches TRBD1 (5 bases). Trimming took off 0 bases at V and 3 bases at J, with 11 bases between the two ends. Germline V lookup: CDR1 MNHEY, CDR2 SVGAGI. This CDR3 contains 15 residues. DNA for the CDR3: TGTGCCAGCAGTTACTCGGCCTCAGGGCACACTGAAGCTTTCTTT. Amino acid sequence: CASSYSASGHTEAFF.

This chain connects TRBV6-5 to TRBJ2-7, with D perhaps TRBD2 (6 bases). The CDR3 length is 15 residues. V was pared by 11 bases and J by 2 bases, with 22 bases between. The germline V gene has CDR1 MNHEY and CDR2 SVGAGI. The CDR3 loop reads CAPRRGDDRPYEQYF. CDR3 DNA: TGTGCCCCCCGCCGCGGGGATGACCGGCCCTACGAGCAGTACTTC.

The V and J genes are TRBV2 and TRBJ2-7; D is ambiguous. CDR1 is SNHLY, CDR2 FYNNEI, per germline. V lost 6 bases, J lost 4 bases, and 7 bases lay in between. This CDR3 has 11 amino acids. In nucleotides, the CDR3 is TGTGCCAGCAGCCAAAAATACGAGCAGTACTTC. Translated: CASSQKYEQYF.

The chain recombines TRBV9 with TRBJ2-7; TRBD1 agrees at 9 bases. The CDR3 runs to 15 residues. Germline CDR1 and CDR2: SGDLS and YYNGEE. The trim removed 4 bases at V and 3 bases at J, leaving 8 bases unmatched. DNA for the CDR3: TGTGCCAGCAGCCTGAGGGGACAGGGCGACTACGAGCAGTACTTC. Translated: CASSLRGQGDYEQYF. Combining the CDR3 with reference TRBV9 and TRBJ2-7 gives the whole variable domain DSGVTQTPKHLITATGQRVTLRCSPRSGDLSVYWYQQSLDQGLQFLIQYYNGEERAKGNILERFSAQQFPDLHSELNLSSLELGDSALYFCASSLRGQGDYEQYFGPGTRLTVT.

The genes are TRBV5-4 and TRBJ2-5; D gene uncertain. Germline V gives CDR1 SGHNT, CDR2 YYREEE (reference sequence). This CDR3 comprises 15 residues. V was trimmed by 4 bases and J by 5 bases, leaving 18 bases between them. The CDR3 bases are TGTGCCAGCAGCCAAACCGAGAACCTCTTGGAGACCCAGTACTTC. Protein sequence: CASSQTENLLETQYF. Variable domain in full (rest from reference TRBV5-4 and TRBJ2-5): ETGVTQSPTHLIKTRGQQVTLRCSSQSGHNTVSWYQQALGQGPQFIFQYYREEENGRGNFPPRFSGLQFPNYSSELNVNALELDDSALYLCASSQTENLLETQYFGPGTRLLVL.

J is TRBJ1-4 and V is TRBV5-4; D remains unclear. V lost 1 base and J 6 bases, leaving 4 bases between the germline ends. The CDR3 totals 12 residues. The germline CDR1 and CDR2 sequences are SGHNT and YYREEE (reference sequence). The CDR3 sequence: CASSLPDEKLFF. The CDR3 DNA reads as TGTGCCAGCAGCTTGCCCGATGAAAAACTGTTTTTT.

CDR3 DNA: TGCGCCAGCAGCCAAGCGGGACTAGCGGGGAATGAGCAGTTCTTC. Amino acid sequence: CASSQAGLAGNEQFF. The V and J genes are TRBV4-3 and TRBJ2-1; 13 bases are a match to TRBD2. Germline values: CDR1 LGHNA, CDR2 YSLEER. The CDR3 consists of 15 residues. Losses at the gene ends were 1 base for V and 7 bases for J; bases not matched to a gene: 1.

The CDR3 reads CAWNLPGQGITDTQYF. In DNA, the CDR3 is TGTGCCTGGAACCTCCCCGGACAGGGGATCACAGATACGCAGTATTTT. V and J are TRBV30 and TRBJ2-3; 9 bases are a match to TRBD1. Germline CDR1 reads GTSNPN; CDR2 reads SVGIG (reference sequence). The junction had 10 bases not matched to a gene; V was cut back by 4 bases and J by 2 bases. The CDR3 extends over 16 amino acids.